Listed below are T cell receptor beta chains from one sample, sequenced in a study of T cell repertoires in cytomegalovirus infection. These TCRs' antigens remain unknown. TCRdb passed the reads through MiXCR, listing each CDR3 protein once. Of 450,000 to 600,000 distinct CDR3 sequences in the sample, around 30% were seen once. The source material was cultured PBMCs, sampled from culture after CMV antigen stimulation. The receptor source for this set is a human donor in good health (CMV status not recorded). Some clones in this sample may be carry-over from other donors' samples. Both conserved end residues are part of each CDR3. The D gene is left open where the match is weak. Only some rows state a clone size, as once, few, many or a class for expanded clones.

CASTLLRGELFF	TGTGCCAGCACCCTACTACGCGGGGAGCTGTTTTTT	.	TRBV12-3/TRBV12-4	TRBJ2-2	.
CASREGQGLGQYF	TGTGCCAGCAGAGAAGGACAGGGGTTGGGGCAGTACTTC	TRBD1	TRBV12-3/TRBV12-4	TRBJ2-7	few
CASRPPGGSDGYTF	TGTGCCAGCAGGCCCCCCGGGGGTTCGGATGGCTACACCTTC	.	TRBV7-6	TRBJ1-2	.
CASSLTLAGGIYEQYF	TGTGCCAGCAGTCTAACTCTAGCGGGGGGTATTTACGAGCAGTACTTC	TRBD2	TRBV28	TRBJ2-7	few
CASSPLGLGVGLRRRTDTQYF	TGTGCCAGCAGCCCACTAGGACTAGGGGTGGGATTAAGAAGGCGCACAGATACGCAGTATTTT	TRBD2	TRBV5-3	TRBJ2-3	few
CAWSVRIQETQYF	TGTGCCTGGAGCGTACGGATCCAAGAGACCCAGTACTTC	.	TRBV30	TRBJ2-5	.
CASSQRALGDNEQFF	TGCGCCAGCAGCCAAAGAGCTCTTGGGGACAATGAGCAGTTCTTC	.	TRBV4-1	TRBJ2-1	few
CASSQDVVSLSDTQYF	TGTGCCAGCAGCCAAGACGTCGTCTCATTGTCAGATACGCAGTATTTT	.	TRBV14	TRBJ2-3	few
CASSSLRTGRDTQYF	TGTGCCAGCAGCTCACTTCGGACCGGTAGGGATACGCAGTATTTT	.	TRBV7-2	TRBJ2-3	once
CASSGEIYGYTF	TGCGCCAGCAGTGGGGAGATCTATGGCTACACCTTC	.	TRBV4-1	TRBJ1-2	few
CASSQGGGRGKETQYF	TGCGCCAGCAGCCAAGGGGGGGGCAGGGGGAAAGAGACCCAGTACTTC	.	TRBV4-1	TRBJ2-5	.
CASSLQRDGYTF	TGTGCCAGCAGCTTACAGAGGGATGGCTACACCTTC	.	TRBV7-2	TRBJ1-2	few
CASSPPLGVTGELFF	TGTGCCAGCAGCCCCCCCCTGGGGGTTACCGGGGAGCTGTTTTTT	.	TRBV7-9	TRBJ2-2	.
CASSRQGEQPQHF	TGTGCCAGCAGTCGACAGGGCGAACAGCCCCAGCATTTT	TRBD1	TRBV7-2	TRBJ1-5	few
CASSLRSQRSF	TGTGCCAGCAGTTTACGTTCCCAGAGGAGCTTT	.	TRBV12-3/TRBV12-4	TRBJ1-3	many
CASGRASGRTDTQYF	TGCGCCAGCGGTCGGGCTAGCGGGAGGACAGATACGCAGTATTTT	TRBD2	TRBV5-1	TRBJ2-3	.
CASRKLAGGPSETQYF	TGTGCCAGCAGGAAACTAGCGGGAGGGCCCTCGGAGACCCAGTACTTC	TRBD2	TRBV7-9	TRBJ2-5	few
CASSATTGTEAFF	TGTGCCAGCAGCGCTACCACGGGCACTGAAGCTTTCTTT	.	TRBV9	TRBJ1-1	once
CASSPKYTLRNDTGELFF	TGTGCCAGCAGTCCTAAGTACACCCTGAGGAATGACACCGGGGAGCTGTTTTTT	.	TRBV6-2/TRBV6-3	TRBJ2-2	.
CASSSGRMSSYEQYF	TGTGCCAGCAGCTCGGGACGTATGAGCTCCTACGAGCAGTACTTC	.	TRBV7-6	TRBJ2-7	many
CASSQVPGPGNTIYF	TGCGCCAGCAGCCAAGTACCAGGGCCCGGAAACACCATATATTTT	.	TRBV4-3	TRBJ1-3	few